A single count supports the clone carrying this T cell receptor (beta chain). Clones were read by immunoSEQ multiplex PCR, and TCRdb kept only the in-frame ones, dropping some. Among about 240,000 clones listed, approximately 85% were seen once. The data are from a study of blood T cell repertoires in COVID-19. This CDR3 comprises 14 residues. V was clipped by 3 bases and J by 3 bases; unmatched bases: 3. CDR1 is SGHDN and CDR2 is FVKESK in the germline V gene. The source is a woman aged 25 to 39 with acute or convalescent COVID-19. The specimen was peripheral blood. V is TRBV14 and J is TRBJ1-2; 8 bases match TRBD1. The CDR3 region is CASSQIQGDYGYTF. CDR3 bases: TGTGCCAGCAGCCAGATACAGGGGGACTATGGCTACACCTTC.